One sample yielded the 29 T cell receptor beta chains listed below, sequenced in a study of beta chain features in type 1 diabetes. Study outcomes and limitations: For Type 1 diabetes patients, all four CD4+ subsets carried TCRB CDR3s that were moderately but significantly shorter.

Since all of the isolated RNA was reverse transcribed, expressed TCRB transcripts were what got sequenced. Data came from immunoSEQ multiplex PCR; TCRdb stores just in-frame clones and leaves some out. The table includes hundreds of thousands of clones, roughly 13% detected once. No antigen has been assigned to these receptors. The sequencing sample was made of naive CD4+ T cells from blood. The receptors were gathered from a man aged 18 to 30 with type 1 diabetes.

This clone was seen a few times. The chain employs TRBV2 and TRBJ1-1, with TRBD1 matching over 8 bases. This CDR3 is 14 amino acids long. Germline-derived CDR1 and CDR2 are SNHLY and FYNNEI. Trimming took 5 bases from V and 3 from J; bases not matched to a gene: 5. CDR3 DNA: TGTGCCAGCAGTTACCAGGGACAGGACACTGAAGCTTTCTTT. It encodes CASSYQGQDTEAFF.

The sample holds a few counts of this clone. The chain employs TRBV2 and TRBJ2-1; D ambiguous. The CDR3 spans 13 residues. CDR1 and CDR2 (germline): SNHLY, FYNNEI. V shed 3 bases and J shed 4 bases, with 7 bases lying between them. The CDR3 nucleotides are TGTGCCAGCAGTGAGGAAAGATACAATGAGCAGTTCTTC. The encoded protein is CASSEERYNEQFF.

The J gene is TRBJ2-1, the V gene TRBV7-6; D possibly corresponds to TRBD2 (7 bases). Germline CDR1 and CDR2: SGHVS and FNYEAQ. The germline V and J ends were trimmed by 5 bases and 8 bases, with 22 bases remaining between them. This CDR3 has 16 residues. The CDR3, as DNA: TGTGCCAGCAGCCCTGGGGGGGCGGGGCCCAGGGATGAGCAGTTCTTC. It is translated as CASSPGGAGPRDEQFF.

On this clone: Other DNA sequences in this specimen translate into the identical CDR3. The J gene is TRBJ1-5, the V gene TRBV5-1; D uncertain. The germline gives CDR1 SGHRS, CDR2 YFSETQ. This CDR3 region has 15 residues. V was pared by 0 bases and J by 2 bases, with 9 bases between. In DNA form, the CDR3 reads TGCGCCAGCAGCTTGGATGGCACCCGCAATCAGCCCCAGCATTTT. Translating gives CASSLDGTRNQPQHF.

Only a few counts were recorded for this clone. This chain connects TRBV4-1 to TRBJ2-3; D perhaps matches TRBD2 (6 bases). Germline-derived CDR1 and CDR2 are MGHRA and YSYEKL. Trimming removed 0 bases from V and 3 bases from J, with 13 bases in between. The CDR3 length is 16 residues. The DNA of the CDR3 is TGCGCCAGCAGCCAAGATGGGGACTGGGGAACAGATACGCAGTATTTT. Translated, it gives CASSQDGDWGTDTQYF.

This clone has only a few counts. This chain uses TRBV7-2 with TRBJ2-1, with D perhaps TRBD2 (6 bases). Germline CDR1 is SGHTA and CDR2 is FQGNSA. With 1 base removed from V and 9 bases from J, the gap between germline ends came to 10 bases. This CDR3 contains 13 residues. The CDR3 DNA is TGTGCCAGCAGCTTAGGAGGCGGGGTTGAGCAGTTCTTC. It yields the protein CASSLGGGVEQFF.

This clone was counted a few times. CDR3 bases: TGCAGCGTATCAAGAGCCTCCTACGAGCAGTACTTC. Amino acids: CSVSRASYEQYF. The chain recombines TRBV29-1 with TRBJ2-7; no clear D. CDR1 and CDR2 (germline): SQVTM, ANQGSEA. The CDR3 runs to 12 residues. The V gene lost 6 bases and the J gene lost 0 bases, with 9 bases spanning the gap.

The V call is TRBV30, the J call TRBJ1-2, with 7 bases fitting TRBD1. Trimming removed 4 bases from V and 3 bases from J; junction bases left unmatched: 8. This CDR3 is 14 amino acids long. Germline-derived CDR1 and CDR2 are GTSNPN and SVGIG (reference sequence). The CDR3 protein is CAWTVRGPYYGYTF. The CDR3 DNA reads TGTGCCTGGACGGTGAGGGGGCCGTACTATGGCTACACCTTC.

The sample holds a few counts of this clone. DNA of the CDR3: TGTGCCACCTCCAGGTTGTCCGCCGGGGAGCTGTTTTTT. Protein: CATSRLSAGELFF. V is TRBV2 and J is TRBJ2-2; D not certain. Germline V gene lookup returns CDR1 SNHLY and CDR2 FYNNEI. The CDR3 extends over 13 amino acids. With 10 bases removed from V and 6 bases from J, the gap between germline ends came to 15 bases.

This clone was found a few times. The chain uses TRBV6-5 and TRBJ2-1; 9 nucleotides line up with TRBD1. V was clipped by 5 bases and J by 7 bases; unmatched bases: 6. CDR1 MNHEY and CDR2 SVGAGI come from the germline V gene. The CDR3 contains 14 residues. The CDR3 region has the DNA TGTGCCAGCAGTGTCGGGACAGGGACGAATGAGCAGTTCTTC. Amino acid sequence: CASSVGTGTNEQFF.

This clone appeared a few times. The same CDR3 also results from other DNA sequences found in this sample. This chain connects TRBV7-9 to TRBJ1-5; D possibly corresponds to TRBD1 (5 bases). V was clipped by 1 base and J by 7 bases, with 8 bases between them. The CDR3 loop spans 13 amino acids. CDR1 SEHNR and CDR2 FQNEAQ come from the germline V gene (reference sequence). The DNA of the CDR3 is TGTGCCAGCAGCTTAGTGGGGGACCAGCCCCAGCATTTT. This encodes CASSLVGDQPQHF.

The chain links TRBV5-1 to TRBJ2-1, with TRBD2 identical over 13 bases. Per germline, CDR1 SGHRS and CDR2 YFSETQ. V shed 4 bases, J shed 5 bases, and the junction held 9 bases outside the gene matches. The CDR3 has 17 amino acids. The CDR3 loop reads CASSGLAGDLINNEQFF. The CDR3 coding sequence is TGCGCCAGCAGCGGACTAGCGGGGGACCTAATCAACAATGAGCAGTTCTTC. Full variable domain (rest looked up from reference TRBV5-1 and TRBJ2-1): KAGVTQTPRYLIKTRGQQVTLSCSPISGHRSVSWYQQTPGQGLQFLFEYFSETQRNKGNFPGRFSGRQFSNSRSEMNVSTLELGDSALYLCASSGLAGDLINNEQFFGPGTRLTVL.

In DNA form, the CDR3 reads TGCGCCAGCAGCTCGCTTAGCGGGAGCTCCTACGAGCAGTACTTC. Its protein product is CASSSLSGSSYEQYF. The rearrangement joins TRBV5-1 to TRBJ2-7; 9 bases map to TRBD2. CDR1 is SGHRS, CDR2 YFSETQ, per germline. This CDR3 region has 15 residues. J lost 0 bases, V lost 3 bases, and 4 bases had no gene match.

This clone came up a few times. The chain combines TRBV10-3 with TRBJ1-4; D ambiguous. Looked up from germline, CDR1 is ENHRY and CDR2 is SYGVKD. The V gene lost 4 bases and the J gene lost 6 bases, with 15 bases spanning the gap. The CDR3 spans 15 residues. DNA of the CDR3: TGTGCCATCAGTGCTGGTCTAGGAGGCGATGAAAAACTGTTTTTT. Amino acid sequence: CAISAGLGGDEKLFF.

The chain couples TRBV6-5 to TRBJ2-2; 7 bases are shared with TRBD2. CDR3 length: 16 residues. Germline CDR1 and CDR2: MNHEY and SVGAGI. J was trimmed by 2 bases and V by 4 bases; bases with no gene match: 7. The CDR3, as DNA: TGTGCCAGCAGTTCTCTAGGCGGGGGAAACACCGGGGAGCTGTTTTTT. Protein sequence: CASSSLGGGNTGELFF.

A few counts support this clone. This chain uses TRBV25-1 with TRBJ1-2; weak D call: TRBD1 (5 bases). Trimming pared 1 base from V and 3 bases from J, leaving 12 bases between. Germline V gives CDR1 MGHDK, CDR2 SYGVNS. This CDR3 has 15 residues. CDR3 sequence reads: CASSEWWKGDYGYTF. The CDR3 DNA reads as TGTGCCAGCAGTGAATGGTGGAAAGGGGACTATGGCTACACCTTC.

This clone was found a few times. In DNA form, the CDR3 reads TGTGCCAGCAGCCTCGGGGAGGGGGGAGGCTCAGATACGCAGTATTTT. It specifies CASSLGEGGGSDTQYF. The chain recombines TRBV4-2 with TRBJ2-3, with D maybe TRBD2 (7 bases). Trimming removed 4 bases from V and 4 bases from J, with 18 bases in between. The germline V gene has CDR1 LGHNA and CDR2 YNFKEQ. The CDR3 spans 16 residues.

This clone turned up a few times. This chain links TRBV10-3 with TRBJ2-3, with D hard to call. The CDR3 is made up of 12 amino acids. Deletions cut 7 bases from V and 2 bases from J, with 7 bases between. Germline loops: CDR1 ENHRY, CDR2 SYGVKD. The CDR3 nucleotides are TGTGCCATCAACGGAGACACAGATACGCAGTATTTT. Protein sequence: CAINGDTDTQYF.

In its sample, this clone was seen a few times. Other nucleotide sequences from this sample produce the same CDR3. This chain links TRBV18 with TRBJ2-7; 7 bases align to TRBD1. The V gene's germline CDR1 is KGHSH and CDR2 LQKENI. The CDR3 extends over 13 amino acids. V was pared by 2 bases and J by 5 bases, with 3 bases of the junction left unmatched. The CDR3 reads CASSPRQGHEQYF. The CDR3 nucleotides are TGTGCCAGCTCACCAAGACAGGGCCACGAGCAGTACTTC. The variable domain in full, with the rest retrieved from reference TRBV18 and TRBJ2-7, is NAGVMQNPRHLVRRRGQEARLRCSPMKGHSHVYWYRQLPEEGLKFMVYLQKENIIDESGMPKERFSAEFPKEGPSILRIQQVVRGDSAAYFCASSPRQGHEQYFGPGTRLTVT.

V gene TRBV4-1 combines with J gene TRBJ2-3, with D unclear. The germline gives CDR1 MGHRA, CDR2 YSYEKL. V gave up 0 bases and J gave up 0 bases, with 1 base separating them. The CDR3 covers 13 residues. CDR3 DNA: TGCGCCAGCAGCCAAGAAAGCACAGATACGCAGTATTTT. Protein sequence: CASSQESTDTQYF.

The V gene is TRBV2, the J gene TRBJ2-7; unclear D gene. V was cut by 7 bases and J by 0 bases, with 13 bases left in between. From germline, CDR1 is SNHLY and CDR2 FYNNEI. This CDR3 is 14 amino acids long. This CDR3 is CASIIGHLSYEQYF. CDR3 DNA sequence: TGTGCCAGCATCATCGGTCACCTCTCCTACGAGCAGTACTTC.

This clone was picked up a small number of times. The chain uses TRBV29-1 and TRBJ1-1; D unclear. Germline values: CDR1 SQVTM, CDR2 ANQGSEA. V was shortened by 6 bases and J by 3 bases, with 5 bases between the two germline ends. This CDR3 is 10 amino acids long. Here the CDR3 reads CSVHHTEAFF. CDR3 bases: TGCAGCGTGCATCACACTGAAGCTTTCTTT. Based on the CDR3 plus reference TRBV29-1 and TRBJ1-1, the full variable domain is SAVISQKPSRDICQRGTSLTIQCQVDSQVTMMFWYRQQPGQSLTLIATANQGSEATYESGFVIDKFPISRPNLTFSTLTVSNMSPEDSSIYLCSVHHTEAFFGQGTRLTVV.

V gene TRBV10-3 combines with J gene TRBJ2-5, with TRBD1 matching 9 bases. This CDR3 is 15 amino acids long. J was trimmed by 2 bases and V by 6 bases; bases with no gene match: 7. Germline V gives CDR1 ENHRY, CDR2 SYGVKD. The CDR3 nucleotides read TGTGCCATCAGCCCCGGGACAGGGAAACAAGAGACCCAGTACTTC. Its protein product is CAISPGTGKQETQYF.

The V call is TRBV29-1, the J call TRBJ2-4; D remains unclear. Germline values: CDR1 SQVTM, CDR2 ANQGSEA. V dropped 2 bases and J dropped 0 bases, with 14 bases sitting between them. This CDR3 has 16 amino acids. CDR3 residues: CSVEQGSSLAKNIQYF. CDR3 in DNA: TGCAGCGTTGAACAAGGCAGTTCATTAGCCAAAAACATTCAGTACTTC.

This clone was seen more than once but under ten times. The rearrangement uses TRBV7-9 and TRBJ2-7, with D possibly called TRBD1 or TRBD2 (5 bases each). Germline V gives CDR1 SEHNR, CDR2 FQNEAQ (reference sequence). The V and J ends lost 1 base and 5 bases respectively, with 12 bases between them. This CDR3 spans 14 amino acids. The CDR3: CASSLGDPSDEQYF. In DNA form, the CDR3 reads TGTGCCAGCAGCTTAGGGGACCCAAGTGACGAGCAGTACTTC.

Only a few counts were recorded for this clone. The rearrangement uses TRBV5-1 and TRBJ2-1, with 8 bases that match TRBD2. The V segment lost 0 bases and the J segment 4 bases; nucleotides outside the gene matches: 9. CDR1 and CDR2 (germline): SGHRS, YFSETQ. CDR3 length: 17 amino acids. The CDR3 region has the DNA TGCGCCAGCAGCTTGGCCGAAAGCGGGGGACCTTACAATGAGCAGTTCTTC. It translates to CASSLAESGGPYNEQFF.

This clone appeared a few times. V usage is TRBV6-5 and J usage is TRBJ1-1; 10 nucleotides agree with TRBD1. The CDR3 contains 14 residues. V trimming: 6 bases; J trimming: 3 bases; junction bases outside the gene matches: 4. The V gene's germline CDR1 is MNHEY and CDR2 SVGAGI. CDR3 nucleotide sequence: TGTGCCAGCAGCTTGGGACAGGGGTACACTGAAGCTTTCTTT. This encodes CASSLGQGYTEAFF.

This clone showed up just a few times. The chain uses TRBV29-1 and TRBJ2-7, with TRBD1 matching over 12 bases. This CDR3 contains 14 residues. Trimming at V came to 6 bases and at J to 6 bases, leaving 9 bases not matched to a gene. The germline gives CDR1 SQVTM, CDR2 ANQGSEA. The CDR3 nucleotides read TGCAGCGTGGAACCCGGGACAGGGGGCGTCGAGCAGTACTTC. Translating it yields CSVEPGTGGVEQYF.

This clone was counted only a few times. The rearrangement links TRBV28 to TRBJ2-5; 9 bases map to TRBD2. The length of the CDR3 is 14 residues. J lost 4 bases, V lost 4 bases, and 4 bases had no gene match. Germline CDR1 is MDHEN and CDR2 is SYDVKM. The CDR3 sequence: CASSSSGVGETQYF. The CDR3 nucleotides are TGTGCCAGCAGTTCTAGCGGGGTGGGAGAGACCCAGTACTTC.